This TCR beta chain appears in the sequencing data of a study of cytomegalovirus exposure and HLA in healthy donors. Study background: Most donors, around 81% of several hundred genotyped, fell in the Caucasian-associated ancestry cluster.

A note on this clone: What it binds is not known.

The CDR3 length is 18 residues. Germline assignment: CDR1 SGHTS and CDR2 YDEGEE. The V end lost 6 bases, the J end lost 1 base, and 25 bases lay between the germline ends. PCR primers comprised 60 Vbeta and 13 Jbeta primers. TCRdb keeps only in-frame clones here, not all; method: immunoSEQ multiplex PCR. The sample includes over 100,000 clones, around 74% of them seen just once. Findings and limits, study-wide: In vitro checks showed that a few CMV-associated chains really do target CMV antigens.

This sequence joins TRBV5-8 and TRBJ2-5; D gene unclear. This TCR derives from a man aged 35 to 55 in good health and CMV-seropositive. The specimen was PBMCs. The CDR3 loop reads CASTFVLVERKFQETQYF. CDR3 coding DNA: TGTGCCAGCACCTTTGTTCTAGTGGAGAGAAAATTCCAAGAGACCCAGTACTTC.